Sequencing of this TCR beta chain was carried out in a study of identical twins. The germline V and J ends were trimmed by 4 bases and 0 bases, with 13 bases remaining between them. Germline values: CDR1 MNHEY, CDR2 SMNVEV (reference sequence). The CDR3 loop spans 17 amino acids. TCRdb analysed the 5' RACE reads with MiXCR anew, one entry per CDR3 protein. The table has roughly 540,000 distinct CDR3 sequences, under 25% seen once. The sample was also reused in another study, on T cells expressing NK-cell markers. That paper notes: One of the eight sequenced donors was seronegative, whereas the other seven were HCMV-seropositive.

V and J are TRBV27 and TRBJ2-6, with unresolved D. The sample comprised CD4+ T cells sorted from blood. The sequence came from a woman aged 18-35 years in good health. The CDR3 DNA is TGTGCCAGCAGTTCCGCGACGTACAGCTCTGGGGCCAACGTCCTGACTTTC. Translated, it gives CASSSATYSSGANVLTF.